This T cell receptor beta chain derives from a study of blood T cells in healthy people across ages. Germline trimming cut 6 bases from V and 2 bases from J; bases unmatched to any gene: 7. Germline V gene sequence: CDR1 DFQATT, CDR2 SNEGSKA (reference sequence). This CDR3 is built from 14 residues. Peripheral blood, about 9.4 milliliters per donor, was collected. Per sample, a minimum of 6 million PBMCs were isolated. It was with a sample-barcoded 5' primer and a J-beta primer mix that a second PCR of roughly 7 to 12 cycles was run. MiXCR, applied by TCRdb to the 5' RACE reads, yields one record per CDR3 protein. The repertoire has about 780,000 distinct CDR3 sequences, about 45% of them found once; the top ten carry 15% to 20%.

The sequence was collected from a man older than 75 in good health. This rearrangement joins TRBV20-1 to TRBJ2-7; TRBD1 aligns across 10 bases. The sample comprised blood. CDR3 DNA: TGCAGTGCCGAGAAAGGACAGGGGGCCTACGAGCAGTACTTC. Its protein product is CSAEKGQGAYEQYF.